The next 29 T cell receptor beta chains were all read from a single sample in a study of blood T cell repertoires in COVID-19. Assay: immunoSEQ multiplex PCR; the TCRdb copy retains only in-frame clones and omits some. The sample contains about 230,000 clones, approximately 88% of which appear only once. Sequencing was done on a sample of peripheral blood. The receptors originated from a man aged 35-49 years with acute or convalescent COVID-19.

CDR3 amino acids: CASSTPRGQPQHF. The CDR3 bases are TGTGCCAGCAGTACCCCCAGGGGTCAGCCCCAGCATTTT. The V and J genes are TRBV25-1 and TRBJ1-5, with TRBD1 as a possible D gene (6 bases). Germline lookup yields CDR1 MGHDK and CDR2 SYGVNS. This CDR3 spans 13 amino acids. V lost 5 bases, J lost 6 bases, and 11 bases lay in between. The full variable domain, rest sourced from reference TRBV25-1 and TRBJ1-5, is EADIYQTPRYLVIGTGKKITLECSQTMGHDKMYWYQQDPGMELHLIHYSYGVNSTEKGDLSSESTVSRIRTEHFPLTLESARPSHTSQYLCASSTPRGQPQHFGDGTRLSIL.

This clone was found once. The chain carries TRBV19 and TRBJ1-5, with D perhaps TRBD1 (5 bases). V lost 7 bases and J 3 bases, leaving 16 bases between the germline ends. Germline CDR1 reads LNHDA; CDR2 reads SQIVND (reference sequence). The CDR3 is made up of 15 amino acids. The CDR3, as DNA: TGTGCCAGTACCGCGGGACTAGGGTTCAATCAGCCCCAGCATTTT. Protein sequence: CASTAGLGFNQPQHF.

This clone was seen more than once but under ten times. The genes are TRBV6-1 and TRBJ1-5; D is possibly TRBD1 (6 bases). Germline CDR1 is MNHNS and CDR2 is SASEGT. V dropped 5 bases and J dropped 7 bases, with 24 bases sitting between them. The CDR3 runs to 17 residues. For the CDR3, the DNA is TGTGCCAGCAGTAAAGGGGGGGGGTACCAAAATCGCCAGCCCCAGCATTTT. The encoded protein is CASSKGGGYQNRQPQHF.

This chain links TRBV3-1 (or the pseudogene TRBV3-2) with TRBJ1-1; D gene uncertain. The CDR3 totals 15 residues. Per the germline V gene, CDR1 is LGHDT and CDR2 is YNNKEL (reference sequence). The V end lost 0 bases, the J end lost 1 base, and 9 bases lay between the germline ends. CDR3 in amino acids: CASSQDLGENTEAFF. CDR3 coding DNA: TGTGCCAGCAGCCAAGATCTCGGTGAGAACACTGAAGCTTTCTTT.

The chain joins TRBV7-2 to TRBJ1-6, with a possible D match to TRBD1 (5 bases). From germline, CDR1 is SGHTA and CDR2 FQGNSA. CDR3 length: 17 amino acids. Deletions cut 2 bases from V and 0 bases from J, with 11 bases between. This CDR3 is CASSLSGTNSYNSPLHF. The DNA of the CDR3 is TGTGCCAGCAGCTTATCTGGGACTAACTCCTATAATTCACCCCTCCACTTT.

V usage is TRBV11-2 and J usage is TRBJ1-1, with D uncertain. Germline CDR1 reads SGHAT; CDR2 reads FQNNGV. The CDR3 length is 13 residues. V lost 5 bases and J lost 6, with 13 bases in between. The CDR3 spells CASSPAPQAEAFF. CDR3 coding DNA: TGTGCCAGCAGCCCCGCCCCACAAGCTGAAGCTTTCTTT.

V and J are TRBV7-2 and TRBJ2-3; 7 bases match TRBD2. The CDR3 is 16 amino acids. In germline, CDR1 is SGHTA, CDR2 FQGNSA. The junction had 13 bases not matched to a gene; V was cut back by 4 bases and J by 6 bases. The CDR3 DNA follows: TGTGCCAGCAGCTCAGAGTCGGGACTACCTACTGATACGCAGTATTTT. Translated: CASSSESGLPTDTQYF.

This chain links TRBV7-9 with TRBJ2-7, with D perhaps TRBD1 (5 bases). The CDR3 runs 15 residues. Germline CDR1 reads SEHNR; CDR2 reads FQNEAQ (reference sequence). The V end was cut by 2 bases, the J end by 0 bases, with 11 bases between. The CDR3 loop reads CASSLTTASSYEQYF. The CDR3 DNA sequence: TGTGCCAGCAGCTTAACGACAGCGAGCTCCTACGAGCAGTACTTC.

The chain links TRBV15 to TRBJ1-5; no definite D call. Germline V gives CDR1 LNHNV, CDR2 YYDKDF (reference sequence). This CDR3 contains 12 residues. With 3 bases removed from V and 5 bases from J, the gap between germline ends came to 5 bases. CDR3 bases: TGTGCCACCAGCAGGGAGGATCAGCCCCAGCATTTT. Translated, it gives CATSREDQPQHF.

This rearrangement joins TRBV3-1 (or the pseudogene TRBV3-2) to TRBJ2-3; 8 nucleotides align to TRBD1. CDR3 length: 15 residues. V gave up 4 bases and J gave up 2 bases; unmatched junction bases: 5. Germline CDR1 is LGHDT and CDR2 is YNNKEL (reference sequence). The chain's CDR3 is CASSPGQGFTDTQYF. The CDR3 coding sequence is TGTGCCAGCAGCCCAGGACAGGGATTCACAGATACGCAGTATTTT.

The rearrangement links TRBV5-8 to TRBJ2-3; 10 bases are shared with TRBD2. This CDR3 region has 16 residues. Germline CDR1 reads SGHTS; CDR2 reads YDEGEE. V lost 1 base to trimming and J lost 8 bases; unmatched junction nucleotides: 10. CDR3 loop: CASSLQSSGGPGTQYF. CDR3 sequence (DNA): TGTGCCAGCAGCTTGCAGTCTAGCGGGGGACCGGGTACGCAGTATTTT.

This chain links TRBV7-9 with TRBJ2-7, with D perhaps matching TRBD1 (6 bases). Germline-derived CDR1 and CDR2 are SEHNR and FQNEAQ (reference sequence). This CDR3 region has 15 residues. Trimming pared 1 base from V and 2 bases from J, leaving 12 bases between. The CDR3 reads CASSLGGTQAYEQYF. The CDR3 nucleotides read TGTGCCAGCAGCTTAGGTGGGACACAAGCCTACGAGCAGTACTTC. The whole variable domain, remainder taken from reference TRBV7-9 and TRBJ2-7, is DTGVSQNPRHKITKRGQNVTFRCDPISEHNRLYWYRQTLGQGPEFLTYFQNEAQLEKSRLLSDRFSAERPKGSFSTLEIQRTEQGDSAMYLCASSLGGTQAYEQYFGPGTRLTVT.

The chain has TRBV19 and TRBJ1-5; a weak D match, TRBD1 (6 bases). V gave up 7 bases and J gave up 0 bases, with 10 bases separating them. The CDR3 loop spans 14 amino acids. The germline CDR1 and CDR2 sequences are LNHDA and SQIVND (reference sequence). The CDR3 loop is CASTPGASNQPQHF. In nucleotides, the CDR3 is TGTGCCAGTACTCCAGGGGCTAGCAATCAGCCCCAGCATTTT.

Only one count was recorded for this clone. This chain links TRBV19 with TRBJ2-7, with TRBD1 as a possible D gene (6 bases). The length of the CDR3 is 15 residues. Germline V gene sequence: CDR1 LNHDA, CDR2 SQIVND (reference sequence). The V gene lost 0 bases and the J gene lost 2 bases, with 11 bases spanning the gap. The CDR3 here is CASSIEGTNPYEQYF. For the CDR3, the DNA is TGTGCCAGTAGTATAGAGGGGACAAATCCCTACGAGCAGTACTTC. Filled out from reference TRBV19 and TRBJ2-7, the complete variable domain reads DGGITQSPKYLFRKEGQNVTLSCEQNLNHDAMYWYRQDPGQGLRLIYYSQIVNDFQKGDIAEGYSVSREKKESFPLTVTSAQKNPTAFYLCASSIEGTNPYEQYFGPGTRLTVT.

The chain joins TRBV19 to TRBJ2-1; 7 nucleotides line up with TRBD1. With 7 bases clipped from V and 6 bases from J, the junction kept 9 bases outside the gene matches. The germline V gene has CDR1 LNHDA and CDR2 SQIVND (reference sequence). The CDR3 is 14 amino acids. For the CDR3, the DNA is TGTGCCAGTACCGGGACAGACCCGCGCAATGAGCAGTTCTTC. Translating gives CASTGTDPRNEQFF. The variable domain in full, with the rest retrieved from reference TRBV19 and TRBJ2-1, is DGGITQSPKYLFRKEGQNVTLSCEQNLNHDAMYWYRQDPGQGLRLIYYSQIVNDFQKGDIAEGYSVSREKKESFPLTVTSAQKNPTAFYLCASTGTDPRNEQFFGPGTRLTVL.

V and J are TRBV21-1 and TRBJ2-1; the listed D gene, TRBD2, was not tested against the DNA. TRBV21-1 is designated a pseudogene. The CDR3 sequence is 14 residues long. The CDR3 region is CASSPPQREGEQFF. CDR3 in DNA: TGTGCCAGCAGCCCCCCGCAGCGGGAGGGTGAGCAGTTCTTC.

The rearrangement joins TRBV5-4 to TRBJ2-1; D is ambiguous. V was clipped by 0 bases and J by 3 bases, with 4 bases between them. CDR1 is SGHNT, CDR2 YYREEE, per germline (reference sequence). The CDR3 is 13 residues long. The CDR3 loop is CASSLDSYNEQFF. In DNA form, the CDR3 reads TGTGCCAGCAGCTTGGACAGCTACAATGAGCAGTTCTTC.

J is TRBJ1-1 and V is TRBV4-1; 7 bases map to TRBD1. CDR1 and CDR2 (germline): MGHRA, YSYEKL. The J segment lost 2 bases and the V segment lost 1 base, leaving 7 bases of the junction unmatched. The CDR3 loop spans 16 amino acids. The CDR3 reads CASSQGWGTENTEAFF. The CDR3 coding sequence is TGCGCCAGCAGCCAAGGGTGGGGGACAGAAAACACTGAAGCTTTCTTT.

The chain combines TRBV13 with TRBJ1-1, with TRBD1 matching 8 bases. CDR3 length equals 16 residues. Losses at the gene ends were 0 bases for V and 0 bases for J; bases not matched to a gene: 3. From germline, CDR1 is PRHDT and CDR2 FYEKMQ (reference sequence). In DNA, the CDR3 is TGTGCCAGCAGCTTAGGCCCGGACAGGGTGAACACTGAAGCTTTCTTT. Translating gives CASSLGPDRVNTEAFF.

The rearrangement links TRBV7-2 to TRBJ2-1; 9 nucleotides match TRBD2. V was clipped by 5 bases and J by 8 bases; unmatched bases: 10. In germline, CDR1 is SGHTA, CDR2 FQGNSA. CDR3 length equals 15 residues. The CDR3 nucleotides read TGTGCCAGCAGCCGTACTCCGCGGGGGGGGGATGAGCAGTTCTTC. It is translated as CASSRTPRGGDEQFF.

CDR3 sequence (DNA): TGTGCCAGCAGTTTTTCGGGCACTGAAGCTTTCTTT. Protein: CASSFSGTEAFF. The V and J genes are TRBV12-3 or TRBV12-4 and TRBJ1-1; D uncertain. Trimming stripped 3 bases from V and 4 bases from J, with 6 bases between. This CDR3 contains 12 residues.

The V call is TRBV5-8, the J call TRBJ1-4, with 8 nucleotides matching TRBD1. From germline, CDR1 is SGHTS and CDR2 YDEGEE. Trimming took 4 bases from V and 8 from J; bases not matched to a gene: 16. The CDR3 length is 17 residues. CDR3 sequence: CASSLGLQGASGEKLFF. The CDR3 nucleotides are TGTGCCAGCAGCCTCGGCCTGCAGGGGGCATCCGGGGAAAAACTGTTTTTT.

The sample holds a few counts of this clone. The chain links TRBV18 to TRBJ2-1; perhaps TRBD1 as D (6 bases). CDR1 and CDR2 (germline): KGHSH, LQKENI. Trimming shortened V by 2 bases and J by 9 bases, and 14 bases separated the two germline ends. The CDR3 loop spans 14 amino acids. This CDR3 reads CASSPGGYRSEQFF. The CDR3 bases are TGTGCCAGCTCACCAGGGGGCTACAGATCTGAGCAGTTCTTC. The full variable domain, its missing parts supplied by reference TRBV18 and TRBJ2-1, is NAGVMQNPRHLVRRRGQEARLRCSPMKGHSHVYWYRQLPEEGLKFMVYLQKENIIDESGMPKERFSAEFPKEGPSILRIQQVVRGDSAAYFCASSPGGYRSEQFFGPGTRLTVL.

This chain connects TRBV10-3 to TRBJ1-1; a weak D match, TRBD1 (5 bases). Germline V gene lookup returns CDR1 ENHRY and CDR2 SYGVKD. This CDR3 has 13 residues. Trimming stripped 2 bases from V and 4 bases from J, with 8 bases between. CDR3 amino acids: CAISEGATTEAFF. CDR3 bases: TGTGCCATCAGTGAGGGGGCAACCACTGAAGCTTTCTTT.

This clone was detected a few times. The chain joins TRBV2 to TRBJ2-1; 7 bases map to TRBD2. There are 14 residues in the CDR3. Looked up from germline, CDR1 is SNHLY and CDR2 is FYNNEI. V trimming: 8 bases; J trimming: 9 bases; junction bases outside the gene matches: 13. The CDR3 DNA is TGTGCCAGCCTTTGGCTAGCGGCCTTGGGTGAGCAGTTCTTC. Protein: CASLWLAALGEQFF.

V is TRBV9 and J is TRBJ1-1; TRBD1 aligns across 9 bases. The ends lost 0 bases at V and 10 bases at J; junction bases unmatched: 4. Germline CDR1 is SGDLS and CDR2 is YYNGEE. The CDR3 length is 13 residues. The CDR3 DNA is TGTGCCAGCAGCGTAGTCGGGACAGGGAGAGCTTTCTTT. It is translated as CASSVVGTGRAFF.

This rearrangement joins TRBV3-1 (or the pseudogene TRBV3-2) to TRBJ2-3, with TRBD1 matching 8 bases. CDR1 is LGHDT, CDR2 YNNKEL, per germline (reference sequence). The CDR3 is 15 residues long. V lost 3 bases to trimming and J lost 6 bases; unmatched junction nucleotides: 8. The CDR3 region is CASSHPLDRGDTQYF. In DNA, the CDR3 is TGTGCCAGCAGCCACCCTTTAGACAGGGGTGATACGCAGTATTTT.

V is TRBV5-6 and J is TRBJ1-1; possibly TRBD1 for D (6 bases). V lost 0 bases and J lost 4, with 13 bases in between. Germline CDR1 is SGHDT and CDR2 is YYEEEE. CDR3 length: 15 residues. The CDR3 reads CASSLDQGIFTEAFF. As DNA, the CDR3 is TGTGCCAGCAGCTTGGACCAGGGGATTTTCACTGAAGCTTTCTTT. The full variable domain, with the rest looked up from reference TRBV5-6 and TRBJ1-1, is DAGVTQSPTHLIKTRGQQVTLRCSPKSGHDTVSWYQQALGQGPQFIFQYYEEEERQRGNFPDRFSGHQFPNYSSELNVNALLLGDSALYLCASSLDQGIFTEAFFGQGTRLTVV.

The chain has TRBV7-2 and TRBJ2-7, with 11 nucleotides matching TRBD1. CDR1 and CDR2 (germline): SGHTA, FQGNSA. Trimming took 5 bases from V and 3 from J; bases not matched to a gene: 6. CDR3 size: 15 residues. Written as DNA, the CDR3 is TGTGCCAGCAGCCTTCAGGGGACAGGGGGCTACGAGCAGTACTTC. Protein product: CASSLQGTGGYEQYF.